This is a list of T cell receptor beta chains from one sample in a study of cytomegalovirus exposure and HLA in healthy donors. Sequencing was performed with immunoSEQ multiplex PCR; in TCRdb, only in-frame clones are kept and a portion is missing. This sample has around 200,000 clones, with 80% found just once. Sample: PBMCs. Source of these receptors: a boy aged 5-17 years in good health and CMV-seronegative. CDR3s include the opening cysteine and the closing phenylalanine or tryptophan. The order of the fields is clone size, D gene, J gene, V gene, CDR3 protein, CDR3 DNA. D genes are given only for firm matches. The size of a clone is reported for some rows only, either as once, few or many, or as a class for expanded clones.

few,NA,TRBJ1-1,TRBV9,CASSGPNTEAFF,TGTGCCAGCAGCGGGCCGAACACTGAAGCTTTCTTT
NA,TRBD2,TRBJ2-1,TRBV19,CASSITGGINEQFF,TGTGCCAGTAGTATAACGGGGGGAATAAATGAGCAGTTCTTC
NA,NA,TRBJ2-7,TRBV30,CAWRFRWGRTYEQYF,TGTGCCTGGAGATTTAGGTGGGGCCGGACCTACGAGCAGTACTTC
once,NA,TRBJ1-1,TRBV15,CATSREPGVGAFF,TGTGCCACCAGCAGAGAACCAGGGGTGGGGGCTTTCTTT
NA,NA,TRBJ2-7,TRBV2,CASRNASEQYF,TGTGCCAGCAGGAACGCCAGTGAGCAGTACTTC
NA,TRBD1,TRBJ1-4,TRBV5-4,CASSPGTGREKLFF,TGTGCCAGCAGCCCCGGGACAGGGAGGGAAAAACTGTTTTTT
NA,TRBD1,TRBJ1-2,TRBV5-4,CASSWERQGRGYTF,TGTGCCAGCAGCTGGGAGAGACAGGGACGGGGCTACACCTTC
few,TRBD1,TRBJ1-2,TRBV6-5,CASKKTGTGEPGYTF,TGTGCCAGCAAAAAAACCGGGACAGGCGAGCCTGGCTACACCTTC
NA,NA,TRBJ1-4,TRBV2,CASNDGTPNEKLFF,TGTGCCAGCAACGACGGGACACCTAATGAAAAACTGTTTTTT
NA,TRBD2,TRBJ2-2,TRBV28,CASSSLGQLAGNTGELFF,TGTGCCAGCAGTTCCCTGGGGCAACTAGCGGGGAACACCGGGGAGCTGTTTTTT
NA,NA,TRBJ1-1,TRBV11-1,CASILSGVRHSNTEAFF,TGTGCCAGCATTCTCTCCGGGGTGAGACACTCGAACACTGAAGCTTTCTTT
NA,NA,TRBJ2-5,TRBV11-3,CASSPPGGSGEQETQYF,TGTGCCAGCAGCCCCCCTGGGGGTAGCGGAGAACAAGAGACCCAGTACTTC
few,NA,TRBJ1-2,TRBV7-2,CASSLGSLPGIDGYTF,TGTGCCAGCAGCTTGGGTTCTCTCCCAGGGATCGATGGCTACACCTTC
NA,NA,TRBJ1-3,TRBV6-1,CASSWTAGNTIYF,TGTGCCAGCAGCTGGACAGCCGGAAACACCATATATTTT
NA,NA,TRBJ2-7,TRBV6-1,CASRRLQGLSEQYF,TGTGCCAGCAGAAGATTACAGGGCCTCTCCGAGCAGTACTTC
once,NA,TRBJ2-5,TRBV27,CASSSRRGEETQYF,TGTGCCAGCAGTTCCCGCAGGGGAGAAGAGACCCAGTACTTC
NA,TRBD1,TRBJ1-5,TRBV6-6,CATRTGGHNQPQHF,TGTGCCACCAGGACAGGGGGCCACAATCAGCCCCAGCATTTT
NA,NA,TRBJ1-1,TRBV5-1,CASSLGGRLNTEAFF,TGCGCCAGCAGCTTGGGTGGCCGCTTGAACACTGAAGCTTTCTTT
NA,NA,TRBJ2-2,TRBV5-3,CARSLREVVTGELFF,TGTGCCAGAAGCTTAAGGGAGGTGGTAACCGGGGAGCTGTTTTTT
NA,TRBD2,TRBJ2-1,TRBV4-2,CASSQVSGSGSDEQFF,TGTGCCAGCAGCCAAGTCAGTGGTAGCGGGAGTGATGAGCAGTTCTTC
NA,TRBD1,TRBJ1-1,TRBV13,CASSSGGGTAEAFF,TGTGCCAGCAGCTCAGGGGGGGGTACCGCTGAAGCTTTCTTT
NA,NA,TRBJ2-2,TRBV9,CASSVEAAAGELFF,TGTGCCAGCAGCGTAGAAGCAGCGGCCGGGGAGCTGTTTTTT
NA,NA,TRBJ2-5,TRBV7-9,CASSSRRDIQETQYF,TGTGCCAGCAGCTCACGCCGGGACATCCAAGAGACCCAGTACTTC
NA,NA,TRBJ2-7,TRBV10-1,CASSYRDYEQYF,TGCGCCAGCAGTTACAGGGACTACGAGCAGTACTTC
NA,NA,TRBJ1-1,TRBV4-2,CASSQDQRRAHTEAFF,TGTGCCAGCAGCCAAGATCAACGCAGGGCGCATACTGAAGCTTTCTTT
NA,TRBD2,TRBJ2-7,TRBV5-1,CASSLSGGGYEQYF,TGCGCCAGCAGCTTGTCTGGCGGGGGCTACGAGCAGTACTTC
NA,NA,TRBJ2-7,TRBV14,CASSRGLNSYEQYF,TGTGCCAGCAGCCGTGGGCTTAATTCCTACGAGCAGTACTTC
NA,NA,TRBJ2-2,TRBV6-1,CASSRDFYTGELFF,TGTGCCAGCAGCCGGGACTTCTACACCGGGGAGCTGTTTTTT
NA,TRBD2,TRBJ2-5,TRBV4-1,CASSPLTSGGAVPETQYF,TGCGCCAGCAGTCCTTTGACTAGCGGGGGGGCGGTTCCAGAGACCCAGTACTTC
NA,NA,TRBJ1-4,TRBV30,CAWSKEFEKLFF,TGTGCCTGGAGCAAGGAGTTTGAAAAACTGTTTTTT
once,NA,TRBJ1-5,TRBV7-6,CASSLGAGASNQPQHF,TGTGCCAGCAGCTTAGGAGCAGGGGCTAGCAATCAGCCCCAGCATTTT
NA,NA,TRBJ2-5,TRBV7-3,CASSLISVQETQYF,TGTGCCAGCAGCTTAATATCGGTCCAAGAGACCCAGTACTTC
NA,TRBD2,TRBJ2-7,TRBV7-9,CASRDSLAGASYEQYF,TGTGCCAGCAGGGACTCACTAGCGGGGGCATCCTACGAGCAGTACTTC
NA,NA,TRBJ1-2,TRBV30,CAWSVLGYYGYTF,TGTGCCTGGAGTGTACTAGGGTACTATGGCTACACCTTC
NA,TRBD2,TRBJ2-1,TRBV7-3,CASSSASGGPGESEQFF,TGTGCCAGCAGCTCCGCTAGCGGGGGGCCCGGGGAGAGTGAGCAGTTCTTC
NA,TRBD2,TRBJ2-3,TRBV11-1,CASSSGRTSGDTQYF,TGTGCCAGCAGTTCAGGAAGGACTAGCGGGGATACGCAGTATTTT
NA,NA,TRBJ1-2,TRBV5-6,CASSLGLRNTF,TGTGCCAGCAGCTTGGGGTTGCGTAACACCTTC
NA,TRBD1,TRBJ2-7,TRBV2,CASRTGGDEQYF,TGTGCCAGCAGGACAGGGGGGGACGAGCAGTACTTC
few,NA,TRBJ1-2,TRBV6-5,CASSYSYRPAGGGYTF,TGTGCCAGCAGTTACTCGTATCGGCCCGCGGGGGGTGGCTACACCTTC
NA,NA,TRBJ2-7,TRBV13,CASSSRQAKVYEQYF,TGTGCCAGCAGTTCTAGACAGGCCAAGGTCTACGAGCAGTACTTC
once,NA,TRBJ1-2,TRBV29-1,CSVEYEANYGYTF,TGCAGCGTTGAATATGAGGCTAACTATGGCTACACCTTC
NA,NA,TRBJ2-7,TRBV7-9,CASSLSATSYEQYF,TGTGCCAGCAGCTTAAGCGCAACCTCCTACGAGCAGTACTTC